The 26 T cell receptor beta chains presented below share a single source sample, sequenced in a study of cytomegalovirus exposure and HLA in healthy donors. It was with 60 Vbeta and 13 Jbeta primers that the PCR ran. Profiling relied on immunoSEQ multiplex PCR, and the TCRdb table lists in-frame clones only, not all of them. The sample gives around 55,000 clones, around 82% of which show up once; over 1.1% is in the top ten. Sequencing was performed on PBMCs. The origin of the receptors is a female donor in good health and CMV-seronegative.

The rearrangement joins TRBV7-9 to TRBJ1-4; 7 positions agree with TRBD1. The CDR3 extends over 18 amino acids. The ends lost 5 bases at V and 0 bases at J; junction bases unmatched: 12. The V gene's germline CDR1 is SEHNR and CDR2 FQNEAQ (reference sequence). The CDR3 loop is CASSDAPTGTATNEKLFF. DNA of the CDR3: TGTGCCAGCAGCGATGCCCCGACAGGGACTGCAACTAATGAAAAACTGTTTTTT.

The chain employs TRBV5-4 and TRBJ2-7, with 13 bases identical to TRBD2. CDR3 length: 15 amino acids. CDR1 and CDR2 from the germline V gene are SGHNT and YYREEE (reference sequence). J was trimmed by 3 bases and V by 3 bases; bases with no gene match: 3. CDR3 DNA: TGTGCCAGCAGCTACGGACTAGCGGGGGACTACGAGCAGTACTTC. The encoded protein is CASSYGLAGDYEQYF.

V and J are TRBV10-2 and TRBJ2-1; 10 bases are a match to TRBD2. The CDR3 sequence is 15 residues long. The V gene's germline CDR1 is WSHSY and CDR2 SAAADI. V was pared by 6 bases and J by 2 bases, with 4 bases of the junction left unmatched. CDR3 sequence reads: CASRDSGGTYNEQFF. CDR3 DNA sequence: TGCGCCAGCAGGGATAGCGGGGGGACCTACAATGAGCAGTTCTTC.

CDR3 bases: TGTGCCAGCAGCTTTCGGGACAGGGCAGCCTACGAGCAGTACTTC. It is translated as CASSFRDRAAYEQYF. The chain combines TRBV7-8 with TRBJ2-7; the match to TRBD1 covers 9 bases. With V trimmed by 3 bases and J by 2 bases, 5 bases remained unmatched. CDR1 is SGHVS, CDR2 FQNEAQ, per germline. This CDR3 comprises 15 residues. The full variable domain, with the rest looked up from reference TRBV7-8 and TRBJ2-7, is GAGVSQSPRYKVAKRGQDVALRCDPISGHVSLFWYQQALGQGPEFLTYFQNEAQLDKSGLPSDRFFAERPEGSVSTLKIQRTQQEDSAVYLCASSFRDRAAYEQYFGPGTRLTVT.

The chain employs TRBV6-6 and TRBJ1-1; TRBD1 aligns across 8 bases. CDR3 length: 13 residues. Germline-derived CDR1 and CDR2 are MNHNY and SVGAGI (reference sequence). Trimming removed 6 bases from V and 5 bases from J; junction bases left unmatched: 5. For the CDR3, the DNA is TGTGCCAGCAGGGGACAGGAAAGAACTGAAGCTTTCTTT. This codes for CASRGQERTEAFF.

V gene TRBV12-5 combines with J gene TRBJ2-2; 8 bases match TRBD1. V shed 5 bases, J shed 7 bases, and the junction held 6 bases outside the gene matches. The germline CDR1 and CDR2 sequences are LGHNT and FRNRAP. CDR3 length equals 14 residues. The chain's CDR3 is CASGETGGIGELFF. The CDR3 nucleotides are TGTGCTAGTGGTGAAACAGGGGGTATCGGGGAGCTGTTTTTT.

The chain combines TRBV29-1 with TRBJ1-5; possible D gene TRBD1, 5 bases. V lost 3 bases, J lost 11 bases, and 17 bases lay in between. CDR3 size: 13 residues. Germline V gene data show CDR1 as SQVTM and CDR2 as ANQGSEA. Written as DNA, the CDR3 is TGCAGCGTTGACGACGGCGGGGGGGGTTCCCAGCATTTT. Its protein product is CSVDDGGGGSQHF.

The chain employs TRBV5-8 and TRBJ1-6; D not resolved. Trimming took 3 bases from V and 8 from J, leaving 9 bases between them. The V gene's germline CDR1 is SGHTS and CDR2 YDEGEE. The CDR3 contains 13 residues. CDR3 coding DNA: TGTGCCAGCAGCTCGCAGATCTATTCACCCCTCCACTTT. This encodes CASSSQIYSPLHF.

This rearrangement joins TRBV7-9 to TRBJ2-6, with TRBD1 matching 7 bases. Germline V gene data show CDR1 as SEHNR and CDR2 as FQNEAQ (reference sequence). The CDR3 has 17 amino acids. V trimming: 5 bases; J trimming: 0 bases; junction bases outside the gene matches: 7. CDR3 coding DNA: TGTGCCAGCAGCATGGACAGGTTTCACTCTGGGGCCAACGTCCTGACTTTC. Amino acid sequence: CASSMDRFHSGANVLTF.

The chain uses TRBV19 and TRBJ2-5, with D perhaps TRBD1 (6 bases). CDR3 size: 16 residues. CDR1 and CDR2 (germline): LNHDA, SQIVND (reference sequence). Trimming removed 3 bases from V and 1 base from J, with 15 bases in between. CDR3 coding DNA: TGTGCCAGTAGTATTAGCGCACAGGGTCCCCAAGAGACCCAGTACTTC. Translating it yields CASSISAQGPQETQYF.

This chain connects TRBV18 to TRBJ2-7, with D maybe TRBD2 (6 bases). Trimming cost V 3 bases and J 5 bases, with 14 bases left between them. Per germline, CDR1 KGHSH and CDR2 LQKENI. CDR3 size: 14 residues. The CDR3: CASSPLGGQDEQYF. DNA of the CDR3: TGTGCCAGCTCACCCCTCGGGGGTCAGGACGAGCAGTACTTC.

This clone has only a few counts. The chain has TRBV19 and TRBJ1-2; TRBD1 might be the D (5 bases). The V end was cut by 3 bases, the J end by 8 bases, with 25 bases between. From germline, CDR1 is LNHDA and CDR2 SQIVND (reference sequence). There are 17 residues in the CDR3. Written as DNA, the CDR3 is TGTGCCAGTAGTATTATAGGGACTCGGGACCAGAAGAGCGGCTACACCTTC. This codes for CASSIIGTRDQKSGYTF.

The chain links TRBV4-1 to TRBJ1-2, with D possibly matching TRBD1 (5 bases). The V gene's germline CDR1 is MGHRA and CDR2 YSYEKL. V was trimmed by 1 base and J by 0 bases, leaving 15 bases between them. This CDR3 spans 17 amino acids. DNA of the CDR3: TGCGCCAGCAGCCAAGGTCCTTCGGGGGGTCCTAACTATGGCTACACCTTC. The encoded protein is CASSQGPSGGPNYGYTF.

The rearrangement joins TRBV5-5 to TRBJ1-2; no clear D gene. Trimming removed 0 bases at V and 4 bases at J, with 16 bases between. The CDR3 consists of 16 residues. CDR1 SGHKS and CDR2 YYEKEE come from the germline V gene (reference sequence). In DNA form, the CDR3 reads TGTGCCAGCAGCTTGGCCGGTAGGGAGCTCGGCTATGGCTACACCTTC. As protein: CASSLAGRELGYGYTF.

The chain carries TRBV5-1 and TRBJ1-3; D perhaps matches TRBD1 (6 bases). V lost 0 bases, J lost 2 bases, and 9 bases lay in between. CDR3 size: 15 residues. Germline values: CDR1 SGHRS, CDR2 YFSETQ. DNA of the CDR3: TGCGCCAGCAGCTTGGCAGGGGAACCTGGAAACACCATATATTTT. This encodes CASSLAGEPGNTIYF.

The chain uses TRBV6-4 and TRBJ1-4; D might be TRBD1 (5 bases). The germline gives CDR1 MRHNA, CDR2 SNTAGT. V shed 6 bases and J shed 8 bases, with 16 bases lying between them. The CDR3 extends over 14 amino acids. This CDR3 is CASSPGGVGEKLFF. The CDR3 DNA reads as TGTGCCAGCAGCCCTGGAGGGGTTGGGGAAAAACTGTTTTTT.

The chain's CDR3 is CASSESRGSDEAFF. The CDR3 coding sequence is TGCGCCAGCAGTGAGTCGAGGGGGTCGGATGAAGCTTTCTTT. The chain joins TRBV10-1 to TRBJ1-1; D possibly corresponds to TRBD1 (6 bases). This CDR3 has 14 amino acids. The V gene's germline CDR1 is WNHNN and CDR2 SYGVQD (reference sequence). V lost 0 bases and J lost 7, with 12 bases in between.

The chain employs TRBV9 and TRBJ2-6; 8 nucleotides match TRBD1. The CDR3 spans 17 residues. CDR1 is SGDLS and CDR2 is YYNGEE in the germline V gene. V shed 0 bases and J 4 bases; nucleotides not matched to a gene: 6. The chain's CDR3 is CASSVAQGAVGANVLTF. DNA of the CDR3: TGTGCCAGCAGCGTAGCTCAGGGGGCGGTCGGGGCCAACGTCCTGACTTTC.

The chain employs TRBV4-2 and TRBJ2-7; the D gene is possibly TRBD2 (5 bases). Trimming took off 1 base at V and 1 base at J, with 26 bases between the two ends. The CDR3 covers 20 residues. In germline, CDR1 is LGHNA, CDR2 YNFKEQ. The CDR3 region is CASSQANSTPPIPGSYEQYF. The CDR3 DNA follows: TGTGCCAGCAGCCAAGCTAACTCTACACCACCGATCCCGGGATCCTACGAGCAGTACTTC.

The chain carries TRBV5-1 and TRBJ1-3; a weak D match, TRBD1 (5 bases). This CDR3 has 15 amino acids. Per the germline V gene, CDR1 is SGHRS and CDR2 is YFSETQ. V lost 4 bases, J lost 4 bases, and 15 bases lay in between. The CDR3: CASSLGGTKGNTIYF. The CDR3 region has the DNA TGCGCCAGCAGCCTTGGGGGGACGAAAGGAAACACCATATATTTT.

V is TRBV5-6 and J is TRBJ1-5; TRBD1 is a possible D gene (5 bases). V was clipped by 3 bases and J by 6 bases, with 10 bases between them. Per the germline V gene, CDR1 is SGHDT and CDR2 is YYEEEE. This CDR3 has 13 residues. CDR3 region: CASSWRRGQPQHF. CDR3 sequence (DNA): TGTGCCAGCAGCTGGAGGAGGGGTCAGCCCCAGCATTTT.

This clone is a singleton in its sample. The V gene is TRBV5-1, the J gene TRBJ2-2, with D tentatively TRBD1 (6 bases). Germline CDR1 SGHRS, CDR2 YFSETQ. Trimming pared 4 bases from V and 5 bases from J, leaving 18 bases between. This CDR3 spans 16 amino acids. CDR3 DNA sequence: TGCGCCAGCAGCAGCGGACAGTTGGCATATACCGGGGAGCTGTTTTTT. Its translation: CASSSGQLAYTGELFF.

The gene calls are TRBV9 and TRBJ1-1; D uncertain. V lost 0 bases to trimming and J lost 3 bases, with 12 bases between them. Germline lookup yields CDR1 SGDLS and CDR2 YYNGEE. The CDR3 has 15 amino acids. CDR3 DNA sequence: TGTGCCAGCAGCGTAGACCCACAAAGTTACACTGAAGCTTTCTTT. Protein: CASSVDPQSYTEAFF. The full variable domain, rest sourced from reference TRBV9 and TRBJ1-1, is DSGVTQTPKHLITATGQRVTLRCSPRSGDLSVYWYQQSLDQGLQFLIQYYNGEERAKGNILERFSAQQFPDLHSELNLSSLELGDSALYFCASSVDPQSYTEAFFGQGTRLTVV.

V and J are TRBV5-1 and TRBJ2-7; 7 nucleotides match TRBD2. Trimming removed 4 bases from V and 0 bases from J; junction bases left unmatched: 7. CDR1 and CDR2 (germline): SGHRS, YFSETQ. The CDR3 sequence is 15 residues long. The CDR3 coding sequence is TGCGCCAGCAGCCCGGCGAGCGGGACCTCCTACGAGCAGTACTTC. It is translated as CASSPASGTSYEQYF.

This clone was observed a single time. The chain is built from TRBV4-2 and TRBJ2-5, with D perhaps matching TRBD1 (6 bases). The CDR3 is made up of 17 amino acids. V was cut by 0 bases and J by 4 bases, with 18 bases left in between. Germline V gene sequence: CDR1 LGHNA, CDR2 YNFKEQ. The CDR3 is CASSQERGGTGRETQYF. The CDR3 region has the DNA TGTGCCAGCAGCCAAGAGAGAGGGGGTACGGGGCGAGAGACCCAGTACTTC.

This rearrangement joins TRBV7-8 to TRBJ2-5; TRBD2 matches at 9 bases. The germline gives CDR1 SGHVS, CDR2 FQNEAQ. This CDR3 has 16 amino acids. Trimming cost V 0 bases and J 5 bases; bases outside gene matches: 7. CDR3 sequence reads: CASSLAGGLAVETQYF. CDR3 nucleotides: TGTGCCAGCAGCTTAGCAGGGGGACTAGCAGTTGAGACCCAGTACTTC.